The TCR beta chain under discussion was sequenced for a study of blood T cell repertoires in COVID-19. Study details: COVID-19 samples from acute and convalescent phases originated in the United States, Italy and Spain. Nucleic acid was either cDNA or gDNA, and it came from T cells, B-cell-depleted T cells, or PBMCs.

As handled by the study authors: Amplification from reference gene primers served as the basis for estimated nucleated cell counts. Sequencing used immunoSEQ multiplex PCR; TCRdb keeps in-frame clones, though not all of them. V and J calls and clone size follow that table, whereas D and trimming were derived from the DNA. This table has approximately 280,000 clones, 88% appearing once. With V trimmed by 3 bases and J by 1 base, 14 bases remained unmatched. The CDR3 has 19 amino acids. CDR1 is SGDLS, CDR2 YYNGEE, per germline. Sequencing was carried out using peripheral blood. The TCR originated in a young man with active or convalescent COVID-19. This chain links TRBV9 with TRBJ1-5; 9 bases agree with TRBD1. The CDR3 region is CASSAWTGAALLSNQPQHF. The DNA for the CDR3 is TGTGCCAGCAGCGCCTGGACAGGGGCAGCCCTTTTGAGCAATCAGCCCCAGCATTTT.